The next 23 T cell receptor beta chains were all read from a single sample in a study of CD8+ T cells in alopecia areata. TCR sequencing used cDNA made by reverse transcription of extracted RNA. Produced via immunoSEQ multiplex PCR; TCRdb's table is partial and in-frame only. The sample includes around 120,000 clones, 30% to 40% of them seen just once. Sequencing used CD4+ T cells sorted from blood. The receptors originated from a human donor with alopecia areata.

This clone was seen a handful of times. The chain combines TRBV4-2 with TRBJ2-1; weak D call: TRBD2 (6 bases). This CDR3 spans 15 amino acids. Per the germline V gene, CDR1 is LGHNA and CDR2 is YNFKEQ. V lost 0 bases, J lost 4 bases, and 10 bases lay in between. The DNA of the CDR3 is TGTGCCAGCAGCCAAGAACGACTAGGTTACAATGAGCAGTTCTTC. Its protein is CASSQERLGYNEQFF.

The V and J genes are TRBV7-3 and TRBJ2-2; no reliable D call. The V and J ends lost 1 base and 1 base respectively, with 4 bases between them. The CDR3 loop spans 14 amino acids. CDR1 is SGHTA, CDR2 FQGTGA, per germline. Here the CDR3 DNA reads TGTGCCAGCAGCTTAAACGGGAACACCGGGGAGCTGTTTTTT. Protein product: CASSLNGNTGELFF.

DNA for the CDR3: TGTGCCTGGAGCCCAGGTACCTCCTACGAGCAGTACTTC. Its protein product is CAWSPGTSYEQYF. The V gene is TRBV30, the J gene TRBJ2-7; D is undetermined. This CDR3 region has 13 residues. Trimming shortened V by 3 bases and J by 0 bases, and 9 bases separated the two germline ends. Germline CDR1 and CDR2: GTSNPN and SVGIG (reference sequence). Supplemented by reference TRBV30 and TRBJ2-7, the full variable domain reads SQTIHQWPATLVQPVGSPLSLECTVEGTSNPNLYWYRQAAGRGLQLLFYSVGIGQISSEVPQNLSASRPQDRQFILSSKKLLLSDSGFYLCAWSPGTSYEQYFGPGTRLTVT.

This clone was recorded at least ten times. The V call is TRBV7-2, the J call TRBJ2-3, with 10 bases identical to TRBD2. After removal of 1 base from V and 8 bases from J, the junction contained 6 bases not matched to a gene. CDR1 is SGHTA and CDR2 is FQGNSA in the germline V gene. The CDR3 has 15 amino acids. CDR3 in amino acids: CASSLGAGGSPTQYF. CDR3 nucleotides: TGTGCCAGCAGCTTAGGAGCGGGAGGGTCCCCTACGCAGTATTTT.

This rearrangement joins TRBV5-1 to TRBJ2-1, with TRBD2 as a possible D gene (6 bases). The CDR3 has 15 amino acids. Per germline, CDR1 SGHRS and CDR2 YFSETQ. Trimming took 5 bases from V and 6 from J, leaving 18 bases between them. In nucleotides, the CDR3 is TGCGCCAGCAGTCTCGGGACTCCGTTATCCAATGAGCAGTTCTTC. Its protein is CASSLGTPLSNEQFF. Complete variable domain (other parts from reference TRBV5-1 and TRBJ2-1): KAGVTQTPRYLIKTRGQQVTLSCSPISGHRSVSWYQQTPGQGLQFLFEYFSETQRNKGNFPGRFSGRQFSNSRSEMNVSTLELGDSALYLCASSLGTPLSNEQFFGPGTRLTVL.

The chain carries TRBV4-2 and TRBJ2-5, with TRBD2 matching 14 bases. This CDR3 comprises 16 residues. The germline CDR1 and CDR2 sequences are LGHNA and YNFKEQ. The junction had 4 bases not matched to a gene; V was cut back by 3 bases and J by 4 bases. The CDR3 region is CASSQFGLAGGETQYF. The CDR3 region has the DNA TGTGCCAGCAGCCAGTTTGGACTAGCGGGGGGAGAGACCCAGTACTTC.

In this sample, this clone turned up a few times. The chain recombines TRBV5-1 with TRBJ2-7; 7 bases line up with TRBD1. The CDR3 extends over 14 amino acids. V shed 5 bases, J shed 9 bases, and the junction held 14 bases outside the gene matches. Germline CDR1 is SGHRS and CDR2 is YFSETQ. CDR3 residues: CASRVGQRTWGQYF. The CDR3 DNA sequence: TGCGCCAGCAGGGTGGGACAGCGGACTTGGGGGCAGTACTTC.

V is TRBV30 and J is TRBJ1-2; D gene unclear. The CDR3 covers 11 residues. V gave up 6 bases and J gave up 0 bases, with 5 bases separating them. Germline V gives CDR1 GTSNPN, CDR2 SVGIG (reference sequence). CDR3 region: CACSPNYGYTF. As DNA, the CDR3 is TGTGCCTGCTCTCCTAACTATGGCTACACCTTC.

This chain joins TRBV7-8 and TRBJ2-1; a possible D gene is TRBD1 (6 bases). This CDR3 spans 15 amino acids. V gave up 1 base and J gave up 10 bases, with 17 bases separating them. Germline-derived CDR1 and CDR2 are SGHVS and FQNEAQ. The CDR3 region has the DNA TGTGCCAGCAGCTTAGATCTAGGACAGTCTAGGGAGCAGTTCTTC. This codes for CASSLDLGQSREQFF.

This clone was observed a few times. V usage is TRBV29-1 and J usage is TRBJ2-1, with TRBD2 identical over 13 bases. CDR3 length equals 14 residues. The V gene's germline CDR1 is SQVTM and CDR2 ANQGSEA. V dropped 6 bases and J dropped 13; count of bases not matched to a gene: 12. CDR3 sequence: CSVERTSGRGTQFF. The DNA of the CDR3 is TGCAGCGTAGAACGGACTAGCGGGAGAGGAACCCAGTTCTTC.

The chain employs TRBV18 and TRBJ1-2, with D unclear. CDR3 length equals 12 residues. Deletions cut 1 base from V and 5 bases from J, with 5 bases between. Germline V CDR1 and CDR2: KGHSH, LQKENI. CDR3 DNA: TGTGCCAGCTCACCACGGGGTTATGGCTACACCTTC. Residues: CASSPRGYGYTF.

This chain joins TRBV9 and TRBJ2-4; 7 bases map to TRBD1. Germline trimming cut 4 bases from V and 7 bases from J; bases unmatched to any gene: 11. The CDR3 totals 15 residues. Germline V gene data show CDR1 as SGDLS and CDR2 as YYNGEE. As DNA, the CDR3 is TGTGCCAGCAGCCTGACGACAGGGCCGTCCAACATTCAGTACTTC. Amino acids: CASSLTTGPSNIQYF.

V is TRBV20-1 and J is TRBJ1-1; no firm D call. CDR3 length equals 9 residues. V gave up 6 bases and J gave up 11 bases, with 10 bases separating them. CDR1 and CDR2 (germline): DFQATT, SNEGSKA (reference sequence). CDR3 residues: CSAGRDAFF. DNA for the CDR3: TGCAGTGCCGGAAGAGATGCTTTCTTT.

DNA of the CDR3: TGTGCCAGCAGTGAGAATTTTCTCACCGGGGAGCTGTTTTTT. It is translated as CASSENFLTGELFF. This chain links TRBV2 with TRBJ2-2; no firm D call. There are 14 residues in the CDR3. The germline gives CDR1 SNHLY, CDR2 FYNNEI. The V end lost 3 bases, the J end lost 4 bases, and 9 bases lay between the germline ends.

The genes are TRBV15 and TRBJ1-1, with D maybe TRBD1 (5 bases). The germline CDR1 and CDR2 sequences are LNHNV and YYDKDF (reference sequence). The CDR3 spans 14 residues. V was pared by 0 bases and J by 0 bases, with 5 bases between. The CDR3 DNA reads TGTGCCACCAGCAGAGACAGGGTGAACACTGAAGCTTTCTTT. Its protein product is CATSRDRVNTEAFF.

This clone was counted a few times. CDR3 amino acids: CASSPGQGASQNTEAFF. The CDR3 DNA sequence: TGCGCCAGCAGCCCGGGACAGGGGGCCTCCCAGAACACTGAAGCTTTCTTT. J is TRBJ1-1 and V is TRBV5-1; TRBD1 agrees at 12 bases. The CDR3 length is 17 residues. Per germline, CDR1 SGHRS and CDR2 YFSETQ. The V gene end was trimmed by 4 bases and the J gene end by 1 base; junction bases not matched to a gene: 8.

This clone was seen more than once but under ten times. The chain employs TRBV7-8 and TRBJ2-2; 7 nucleotides match TRBD1. Trimming removed 5 bases from V and 5 bases from J; junction bases left unmatched: 8. Germline loops: CDR1 SGHVS, CDR2 FQNEAQ. This CDR3 is 15 amino acids long. CDR3 residues: CASSLGTAETGELFF. As DNA, the CDR3 is TGTGCCAGCAGCCTCGGGACAGCCGAGACCGGGGAGCTGTTTTTT.

This clone was seen more than once but under ten times. V gene TRBV29-1 combines with J gene TRBJ2-1; D is undetermined. V was pared by 4 bases and J by 5 bases, with 15 bases between. The V gene's germline CDR1 is SQVTM and CDR2 ANQGSEA. The CDR3 is 14 amino acids. CDR3 sequence: CSVATYLGDNEQFF. Here the CDR3 DNA reads TGCAGCGTTGCCACCTATCTTGGAGACAATGAGCAGTTCTTC.

This clone has a single count. The chain couples TRBV2 to TRBJ1-2, with a possible D match to TRBD1 (5 bases). The length of the CDR3 is 11 residues. CDR1 and CDR2 (germline): SNHLY, FYNNEI. The V end lost 6 bases, the J end lost 4 bases, and 6 bases lay between the germline ends. Written as DNA, the CDR3 is TGTGCCAGCAGCCAGGGCTATGGCTACACCTTC. Residues: CASSQGYGYTF.

This clone was picked up a small number of times. The chain carries TRBV7-3 and TRBJ2-1; unclear D gene. The V and J ends lost 1 base and 6 bases respectively, with 13 bases between them. From germline, CDR1 is SGHTA and CDR2 FQGTGA. This CDR3 region has 15 residues. The CDR3 sequence: CASSLIWSTVNEQFF. The CDR3 nucleotides read TGTGCCAGCAGCTTAATATGGTCGACCGTCAATGAGCAGTTCTTC. Together with reference TRBV7-3 and TRBJ2-1, the CDR3 gives the full variable domain: GAGVSQTPSNKVTEKGKYVELRCDPISGHTALYWYRQSLGQGPEFLIYFQGTGAADDSGLPNDRFFAVRPEGSVSTLKIQRTERGDSAVYLCASSLIWSTVNEQFFGPGTRLTVL.

The rearrangement uses TRBV28 and TRBJ2-1; a weak D match, TRBD1 (5 bases). This CDR3 comprises 15 residues. Germline assignment: CDR1 MDHEN and CDR2 SYDVKM. The germline V and J ends were trimmed by 7 bases and 4 bases, with 17 bases remaining between them. CDR3 region: CASKEETAAYNEQFF. DNA of the CDR3: TGTGCCAGCAAAGAAGAGACAGCCGCTTACAATGAGCAGTTCTTC.

The chain joins TRBV20-1 to TRBJ2-3; D is undetermined. V was shortened by 7 bases and J by 2 bases, with 7 bases between the two germline ends. There are 11 residues in the CDR3. Germline CDR1 DFQATT, CDR2 SNEGSKA (reference sequence). The chain's CDR3 is CSVILTDTQYF. CDR3 DNA sequence: TGCAGTGTTATCCTCACAGATACGCAGTATTTT.

V and J are TRBV7-9 and TRBJ2-3; D is perhaps TRBD2 (6 bases). Trimming cost V 2 bases and J 2 bases, with 8 bases left between them. Per germline, CDR1 SEHNR and CDR2 FQNEAQ (reference sequence). This CDR3 contains 14 residues. The CDR3 DNA reads as TGTGCCAGCAGCTTATCGGGGGTCACAGATACGCAGTATTTT. Residues: CASSLSGVTDTQYF.